This TCR beta chain was identified during a study of cytomegalovirus exposure and HLA in healthy donors. Primers: 60 Vbeta forward and 13 Jbeta reverse. Sequencing was performed with immunoSEQ multiplex PCR; in TCRdb, only in-frame clones are kept and a portion is missing. The sample totals 45,000 or so clones. This CDR3 has 12 residues. Germline lookup yields CDR1 SGHNT and CDR2 YYREEE (reference sequence). This sequence was found in a male donor in good health and CMV-seronegative. The gene calls are TRBV5-4 and TRBJ2-5; possible D gene TRBD1, 5 bases. The J call may be in error: the DNA end matches TRBJ2-7 better. Sequenced input: PBMCs. The CDR3 is CASSPDSREQYF. The DNA of the CDR3 is TGTGCCAGCAGCCCTGACAGCCGCGAGCAGTACTTC.